What follows is one T cell receptor (beta chain) and its context. Its antigen is still unknown. Trimming left V 2 bases short and J 1 base short, with 7 bases between. The V gene's germline CDR1 is SNHLY and CDR2 FYNNEI. The length of the CDR3 is 14 residues. This record belongs to a study of graft-versus-host responses after intestinal transplantation. Study details: After anti-thymocyte globulin induction, recipients took tacrolimus and steroids for two to three years. Broader study findings: Recipient marrow contained GvH clones, some of which appeared first in ileum or blood.

TCRdb keeps only in-frame clones here, not all; method: immunoSEQ multiplex PCR. The table has roughly 120,000 clones, roughly nine tenths seen once. Sequencing used unstimulated CD4+ T cells sorted from spleen or lymph node cells, obtained before transplant. This chain joins TRBV2 and TRBJ2-3, with no clear D. The TCR comes from a human donor who was the organ donor for an intestinal transplant. CDR3 bases: TGTGCCAGCAGTGAACACTACGGCACAGATACGCAGTATTTT. Translation: CASSEHYGTDTQYF.